This T cell receptor beta chain was obtained from a study of T-cell memory formation after mild COVID-19. Overall study: There were largely donor-specific TCR clusters.

Findings and caveats of the study: Second-wave clones with a day 37 peak had unconfirmed SARS-CoV-2 specificity. Pre-infection memory harbored some responding clones, suggesting cross-reactive memory joined. CD4/CD8 balance characterized clones contracting day 15 to 85, and CD4+ skew characterized later expanders.

TCRdb analysed the 5' RACE reads with MiXCR anew, one entry per CDR3 protein. The table includes about 88,000 distinct CDR3 sequences, 25% detected once. The V gene end was trimmed by 10 bases and the J gene end by 2 bases; junction bases not matched to a gene: 5. The CDR3 totals 13 residues. As regards this clonotype: As yet, its antigen is unknown.

The sequence was collected from a man younger than 35 who had mild COVID-19 (a few samples of this study predate the infection). Cell type and time point are not known. The material sequenced was PBMCs or a T cell subset sorted from them (not recorded which). The rearrangement links TRBV12-3 or TRBV12-4 to TRBJ1-5; TRBD1 aligns across 7 bases. The CDR3 sequence: CATARGGNQPQHF. The CDR3 DNA reads as TGTGCCACCGCCAGGGGGGGCAATCAGCCCCAGCATTTT.